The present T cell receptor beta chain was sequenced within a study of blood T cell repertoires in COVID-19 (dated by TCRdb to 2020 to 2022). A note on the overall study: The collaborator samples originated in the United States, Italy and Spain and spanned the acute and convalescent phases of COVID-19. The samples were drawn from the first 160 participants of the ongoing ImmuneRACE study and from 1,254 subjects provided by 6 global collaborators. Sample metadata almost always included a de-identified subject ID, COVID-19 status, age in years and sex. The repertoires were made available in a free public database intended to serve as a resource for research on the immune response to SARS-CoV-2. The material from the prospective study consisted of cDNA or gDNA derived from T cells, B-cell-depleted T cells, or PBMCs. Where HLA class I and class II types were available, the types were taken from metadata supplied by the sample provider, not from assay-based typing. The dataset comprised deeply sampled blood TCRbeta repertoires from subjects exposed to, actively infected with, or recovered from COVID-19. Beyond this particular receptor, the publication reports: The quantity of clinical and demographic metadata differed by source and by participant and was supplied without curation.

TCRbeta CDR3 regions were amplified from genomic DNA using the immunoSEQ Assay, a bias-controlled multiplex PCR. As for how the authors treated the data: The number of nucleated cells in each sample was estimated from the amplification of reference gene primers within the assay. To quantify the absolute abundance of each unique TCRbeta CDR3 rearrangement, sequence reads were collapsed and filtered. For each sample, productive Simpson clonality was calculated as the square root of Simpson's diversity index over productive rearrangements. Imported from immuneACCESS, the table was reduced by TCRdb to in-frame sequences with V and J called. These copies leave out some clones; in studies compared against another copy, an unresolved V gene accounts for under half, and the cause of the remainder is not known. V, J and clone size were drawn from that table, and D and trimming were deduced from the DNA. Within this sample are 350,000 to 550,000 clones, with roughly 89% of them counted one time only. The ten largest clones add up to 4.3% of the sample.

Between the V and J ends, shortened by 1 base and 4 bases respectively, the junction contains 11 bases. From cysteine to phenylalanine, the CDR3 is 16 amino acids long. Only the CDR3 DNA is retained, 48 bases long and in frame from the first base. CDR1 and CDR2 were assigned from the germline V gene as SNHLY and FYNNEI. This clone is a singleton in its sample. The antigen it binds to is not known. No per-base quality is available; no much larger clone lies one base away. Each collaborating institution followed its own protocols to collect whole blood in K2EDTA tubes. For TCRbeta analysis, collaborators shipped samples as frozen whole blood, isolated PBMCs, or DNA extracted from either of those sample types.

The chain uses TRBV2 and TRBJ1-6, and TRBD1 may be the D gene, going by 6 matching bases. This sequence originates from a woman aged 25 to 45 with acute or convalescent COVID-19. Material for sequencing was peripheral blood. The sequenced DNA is TGTGCCAGCAGTGAAGGCGCAGGGGAGTATAATTCACCCCTCCACTTT. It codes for CASSEGAGEYNSPLHF.